What follows are 18 T cell receptor beta chains derived from one specimen sequenced in a study of immune heterogeneity within non-small cell lung tumors. With 32 V and 13 J primers, multiplex PCR amplified the TCR beta CDR3. TCRdb independently ran MiXCR on the multiplex PCR reads; one entry per CDR3 protein. Of more than 9,000 distinct CDR3 sequences in the sample, less than 30% were seen once. Per sample, about 610 ng of bulk tumor genomic DNA was the template used. Surgeons took several biopsies per primary tumor, spaced far apart, during surgery. Patients underwent curative surgery for untreated, newly diagnosed non-small cell lung cancer. The sequenced material came from lung tumor tissue. Every receptor here comes from a woman aged 60-75 years with non-small cell lung cancer.

This clonotype was observed many times. V and J are TRBV5-1 and TRBJ2-5; the D is unclear. Trimming shortened V by 0 bases and J by 9 bases, and 9 bases separated the two germline ends. Germline V gene data show CDR1 as SGHRS and CDR2 as YFSETQ. The CDR3 runs to 12 residues. CDR3 sequence reads: CASSLAGWAQYF. The DNA of the CDR3 is TGCGCCAGCAGCTTGGCCGGATGGGCCCAGTACTTC.

V is TRBV7-2 and J is TRBJ1-5; no reliable D call. V lost 3 bases to trimming and J lost 3 bases, with 3 bases between them. The germline CDR1 and CDR2 sequences are SGHTA and FQGNSA. The CDR3 covers 12 residues. Here the CDR3 reads CASSFFNQPQHF. CDR3 DNA: TGTGCCAGCAGCTTTTTCAATCAGCCCCAGCATTTT.

A word on this clonotype: Being one base from a much bigger clone, this may be a read error. The V gene is TRBV27, the J gene TRBJ2-5, with D maybe TRBD2 (5 bases). V gave up 2 bases and J gave up 4 bases, with 17 bases separating them. The germline V gene encodes CDR1 MNHEY and CDR2 SMNVEV (reference sequence). The CDR3 length is 16 residues. CDR3 sequence (DNA): TGTGCCAGCAGTTTAATAGGAGGAGCGTACCTAGAGACCCAGTACTTC. Residues: CASSLIGGAYLETQYF.

This clonotype is medium-sized. The chain carries TRBV5-5 and TRBJ2-7; TRBD1 agrees at 9 bases. Germline assignment: CDR1 SGHKS and CDR2 YYEKEE (reference sequence). This CDR3 has 14 amino acids. J gave up 6 bases and V 3 bases, and 7 bases lay outside the gene matches. Here the CDR3 DNA reads TGTGCCAGCAGCTATCGGACAGGGGTCGCCGAGCAGTACTTC. Amino acid sequence: CASSYRTGVAEQYF.

This clonotype is termed medium-sized. V is TRBV5-1 and J is TRBJ2-7, with D tentatively TRBD2 (6 bases). V lost 7 bases and J lost 3, with 20 bases in between. CDR3 size: 15 residues. CDR1 and CDR2 (germline): SGHRS, YFSETQ. CDR3 sequence reads: CASAEGTGSYYEQYF. The CDR3, as DNA: TGCGCCAGCGCGGAGGGTACGGGATCCTACTACGAGCAGTACTTC.

The count of this clonotype is one. Given a much more abundant clone one base away, this may be a read error. This chain links TRBV6-2 or TRBV6-3 with TRBJ2-2; no reliable D call. The length of the CDR3 is 15 residues. Per the germline V gene, CDR1 is MNHEY and CDR2 is SVGEGT. The V gene lost 6 bases and the J gene lost 4 bases, with 15 bases spanning the gap. The CDR3 loop is CASRTRKGSTGELFF. Written as DNA, the CDR3 is TGTGCCAGCAGGACCCGAAAGGGCTCCACCGGGGAGCTGTTTTTT.

The chain combines TRBV20-1 with TRBJ1-5; D is undetermined. V shed 4 bases and J shed 7 bases, with 14 bases lying between them. Germline assignment: CDR1 DFQATT and CDR2 SNEGSKA (reference sequence). The CDR3 sequence is 13 residues long. CDR3 residues: CSAKATLGQPQHF. Written as DNA, the CDR3 is TGCAGTGCTAAAGCGACACTGGGGCAGCCCCAGCATTTT.

J is TRBJ1-1 and V is TRBV5-6, with D possibly TRBD1 on 6 matching bases. CDR3 length: 14 residues. Between the trimmed V and J ends, which lost 3 bases and 10 bases, there was a span of 19 bases. Per germline, CDR1 SGHDT and CDR2 YYEEEE. In nucleotides, the CDR3 is TGTGCCAGCAGCTCCGACACCAGGGGACTCGGAGCTTTCTTT. Its translation is CASSSDTRGLGAFF.

The rearrangement links TRBV4-1 to TRBJ2-3; unclear D gene. The germline V and J ends were trimmed by 0 bases and 0 bases, with 10 bases remaining between them. The germline V gene has CDR1 MGHRA and CDR2 YSYEKL. The CDR3 loop spans 16 amino acids. CDR3 loop: CASSQDATPSTDTQYF. Written as DNA, the CDR3 is TGCGCCAGCAGCCAAGATGCGACGCCTAGCACAGATACGCAGTATTTT.

This clonotype was found a few times. The gene calls are TRBV7-6 and TRBJ2-3, with 10 bases fitting TRBD2. V trimming: 5 bases; J trimming: 0 bases; junction bases outside the gene matches: 5. The CDR3 is 16 residues long. From germline, CDR1 is SGHVS and CDR2 FNYEAQ. CDR3 bases: TGTGCCAGCAGCCCTCAAGCGGGAGGGAGCACAGATACGCAGTATTTT. As protein: CASSPQAGGSTDTQYF.

This clonotype is medium-sized in the sample. The CDR3 coding sequence is TGTGCCAGTAGTATATCGAGTTCCAATGAGCAGTTCTTC. Translation gives CASSISSSNEQFF. The J gene is TRBJ2-1, the V gene TRBV19; D remains unclear. The CDR3 is made up of 13 amino acids. The V gene lost 2 bases and the J gene lost 6 bases, with 8 bases spanning the gap. CDR1 and CDR2 (germline): LNHDA, SQIVND (reference sequence).

This clonotype was seen at least ten times. A read error may account for a junction end that differs from germline. This chain joins TRBV6-2 or TRBV6-3 and TRBJ2-5; 7 nucleotides match TRBD1. The CDR3 runs 12 residues. In germline, CDR1 is MNHEY, CDR2 SVGEGT. CDR3 sequence: CASSYSNRDRDF. In DNA, the CDR3 is TGTGCCAGCAGTTACTCGAACCGGGACAGAGACTTC.

Of note for this clonotype: Mismatch with germline at one junction end may stem from a read error. CDR3 loop: CVSSYSLLAGGPGNEQFF. Written as DNA, the CDR3 is TGTGTCAGCAGCTACTCGTTACTAGCGGGAGGGCCGGGAAATGAGCAGTTCTTC. V is TRBV6-5 and J is TRBJ2-1; 13 bases align to TRBD2. Germline V gene lookup returns CDR1 MNHEY and CDR2 SVGAGI. The CDR3 has 18 residues.

The chain has TRBV5-4 and TRBJ2-2; TRBD2 aligns across 8 bases. This CDR3 is 14 amino acids long. The V gene end was trimmed by 6 bases and the J gene end by 6 bases; junction bases not matched to a gene: 7. Germline V CDR1 and CDR2: SGHNT, YYREEE (reference sequence). The DNA of the CDR3 is TGTGCCAGCATGGATAGCGGGACCGCCGGGGAGCTGTTTTTT. Residues: CASMDSGTAGELFF. Full variable domain (outside the CDR3, taken from reference TRBV5-4 and TRBJ2-2): ETGVTQSPTHLIKTRGQQVTLRCSSQSGHNTVSWYQQALGQGPQFIFQYYREEENGRGNFPPRFSGLQFPNYSSELNVNALELDDSALYLCASMDSGTAGELFFGEGSRLTVL.

This clonotype rates as medium-sized. V gene TRBV6-5 combines with J gene TRBJ2-7; D uncertain. The CDR3 sequence is 15 residues long. Germline V gene data show CDR1 as MNHEY and CDR2 as SVGAGI. Trimming took off 0 bases at V and 0 bases at J, with 9 bases between the two ends. DNA of the CDR3: TGTGCCAGCAGTTACTCCGGGTTCAGCTCCTACGAGCAGTACTTC. It is translated as CASSYSGFSSYEQYF.

Comment on this clonotype: This sequence may be a read error, since a much larger clone differs from it by one base. The chain joins TRBV20-1 to TRBJ2-1; 9 bases agree with TRBD2. Germline V gene sequence: CDR1 DFQATT, CDR2 SNEGSKA (reference sequence). Trimming took 7 bases from V and 10 from J; bases not matched to a gene: 8. This CDR3 contains 12 residues. CDR3 sequence (DNA): TGCAGTGTCACAGCGGGAGGATGGGAGCAGTTCTTC. Translating it yields CSVTAGGWEQFF.

For this clonotype: This may come from a read error, since a much larger clone is one base off. The CDR3 nucleotides are TGTGCCAGCAGCTCCCCGGGGCATGCCTACCAGCAGTACTTC. It specifies CASSSPGHAYQQYF. This chain connects TRBV7-6 to TRBJ2-7, with D tentatively TRBD1 or TRBD2 (5 bases each). CDR1 is SGHVS, CDR2 FNYEAQ, per germline. This CDR3 comprises 14 residues.

This chain connects TRBV6-2 or TRBV6-3 to TRBJ2-1; D unresolved. The germline V gene has CDR1 MNHEY and CDR2 SVGEGT. This CDR3 contains 12 residues. The V and J ends lost 8 bases and 4 bases respectively, with 9 bases between them. The CDR3 bases are TGTGCCAGCCACGACGGATACAATGAGCAGTTCTTC. Amino acid sequence: CASHDGYNEQFF.